This TCR beta chain was sequenced during a study of beta chain features in type 1 diabetes. Study overall: The study examined roughly 100 million sorted cells across all samples.

General study findings and limits: TCRB CDR3 length was moderately but significantly reduced in all four CD4+ subsets of Type 1 diabetes patients. Although PCR might favor shorter templates, it would do so equally in patients and controls. Within the patient group, naive, central memory and Treg TCRB repertoires appeared more similar to each other than within healthy donors.

Germline loops: CDR1 SGHDT, CDR2 YYEEEE. J was trimmed by 8 bases and V by 4 bases; bases with no gene match: 11. The CDR3 runs to 15 residues. This clone turned up a few times. Its matching antigen is unknown. Isolated RNA was reverse transcribed in full, so expressed TCRB transcripts were sequenced. Sequencing used immunoSEQ multiplex PCR; TCRdb keeps in-frame clones, though not all of them. In the table there are nearly 350,000 clones, approximately 10% of which are singletons. V gene TRBV5-6 combines with J gene TRBJ1-4; TRBD1 agrees at 7 bases. The sample taken for sequencing was central memory CD4+ T cells from blood. This sequence originates from a man aged 30 to 39 with type 1 diabetes. The CDR3 DNA sequence: TGTGCCAGCAGCAGCGAGGAATTAGGGGGCGAAAAACTGTTTTTT. Translating gives CASSSEELGGEKLFF.